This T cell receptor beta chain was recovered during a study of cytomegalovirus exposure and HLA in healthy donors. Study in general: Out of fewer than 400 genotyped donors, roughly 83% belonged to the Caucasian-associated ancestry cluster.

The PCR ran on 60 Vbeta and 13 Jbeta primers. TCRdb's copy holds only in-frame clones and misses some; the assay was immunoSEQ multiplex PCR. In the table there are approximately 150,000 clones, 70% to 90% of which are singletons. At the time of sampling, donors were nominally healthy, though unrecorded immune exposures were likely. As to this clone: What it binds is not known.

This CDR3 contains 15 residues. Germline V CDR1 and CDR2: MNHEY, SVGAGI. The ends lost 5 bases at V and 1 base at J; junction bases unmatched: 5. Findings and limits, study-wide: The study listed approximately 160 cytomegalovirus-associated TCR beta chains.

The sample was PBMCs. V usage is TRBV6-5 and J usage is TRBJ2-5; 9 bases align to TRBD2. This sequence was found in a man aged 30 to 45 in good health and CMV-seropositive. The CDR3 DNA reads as TGTGCCAGCAGTCCCCGGACTAGCGCCCAAGAGACCCAGTACTTC. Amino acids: CASSPRTSAQETQYF.